Listed here are 31 T cell receptor beta chains from one sample, sequenced in a study of T cells in Graves' hyperthyroidism and ophthalmopathy. Amplified TCR beta CDR3 regions came from RNA transcripts. HTBI primers were employed in a first-round RT-PCR of the TCR CDR3. TCRdb processed the multiplex PCR reads anew with MiXCR; each CDR3 protein has one entry. Of about 360,000 distinct CDR3 sequences listed, roughly 13% are singletons. What was sequenced was blood. All receptors come from a woman between 18 and 29 years old with Graves' hyperthyroidism.

The CDR3 nucleotides are TGCGCCAGCAGCCAAGATGGCAGGGGCCTTTTCACTTACAATGAGCAGTTCTTC. Its protein product is CASSQDGRGLFTYNEQFF. The chain has TRBV4-1 and TRBJ2-1; tentatively, D is TRBD1 (6 bases). Deletions cut 0 bases from V and 4 bases from J, with 19 bases between. The CDR3 covers 18 residues. Per the germline V gene, CDR1 is MGHRA and CDR2 is YSYEKL.

This clonotype was found many times. The chain joins TRBV6-5 to TRBJ1-1, with 8 bases fitting TRBD1. Trimming cost V 2 bases and J 4 bases; bases outside gene matches: 3. CDR1 is MNHEY and CDR2 is SVGAGI in the germline V gene. The CDR3 sequence is 14 residues long. The CDR3 coding sequence is TGTGCCAGCAGTTACATACAGGGGGGCACTGAAGCTTTCTTT. It is translated as CASSYIQGGTEAFF.

The chain links TRBV27 to TRBJ1-5, with D hard to call. The germline CDR1 and CDR2 sequences are MNHEY and SMNVEV (reference sequence). Deletions cut 2 bases from V and 5 bases from J, with 13 bases between. This CDR3 contains 15 residues. The CDR3 bases are TGTGCCAGCAGTTTAGAGCGGGGAGGTCATCAGCCCCAGCATTTT. Its protein is CASSLERGGHQPQHF.

The CDR3 DNA follows: TGTGCCGTTTCAAGGGGTGGGAATTCACCCCTCCACTTT. This sequence encodes CAVSRGGNSPLHF. This chain uses TRBV12-3 or TRBV12-4 with TRBJ1-6, with D maybe TRBD1 (5 bases). The CDR3 runs 13 residues. The V and J ends lost 11 bases and 7 bases respectively, with 15 bases between them.

The CDR3 reads CASSQEMRDTAGYTF. The CDR3 region has the DNA TGCGCCAGCAGCCAAGAGATGAGGGACACTGCGGGCTACACCTTC. This chain connects TRBV4-1 to TRBJ1-2; possible D gene TRBD1, 6 bases. The CDR3 consists of 15 residues. Trimming cost V 0 bases and J 8 bases, with 16 bases left between them. In germline, CDR1 is MGHRA, CDR2 YSYEKL.

This clonotype has a count of ten or more. V and J are TRBV20-1 and TRBJ2-1, with 8 nucleotides matching TRBD2. Germline loops: CDR1 DFQATT, CDR2 SNEGSKA (reference sequence). The CDR3 spans 14 residues. V lost 0 bases, J lost 10 bases, and 8 bases stayed unmatched. The CDR3 spells CSARDPLLAEEQFF. CDR3 DNA sequence: TGCAGTGCTAGAGATCCCCTACTAGCGGAGGAGCAGTTCTTC.

Many counts were recorded for this clonotype. V and J are TRBV3-1 and TRBJ2-7; D gene uncertain. V was shortened by 1 base and J by 7 bases, with 17 bases between the two germline ends. This CDR3 is 15 amino acids long. Germline V CDR1 and CDR2: LGHDT, YNNKEL (reference sequence). The CDR3 region is CASSQARNRGWEQYF. The CDR3 DNA reads TGTGCCAGCAGCCAAGCTAGAAACCGCGGCTGGGAGCAGTACTTC.

There are a few counts of this clonotype. A read error may explain this, as a much larger clone is one base away. This rearrangement joins TRBV2 to TRBJ2-7; TRBD1 matches 10 bases. Trimming cost V 5 bases and J 5 bases; bases outside gene matches: 9. CDR1 is SNHLY and CDR2 is FYNNEI in the germline V gene. The CDR3 extends over 15 amino acids. In DNA, the CDR3 is TGTGCCAGCAGTAACAGGGACAGGGGTTCCCACGAGCAGTACTTC. The encoded protein is CASSNRDRGSHEQYF.

This chain connects TRBV10-1 to TRBJ2-3; 9 nucleotides line up with TRBD1. J lost 3 bases, V lost 8 bases, and 6 bases had no gene match. The CDR3 runs 14 residues. Germline loops: CDR1 WNHNN, CDR2 SYGVQD (reference sequence). The CDR3 DNA is TGCGCCAGCGGGACAGGGTTTAGTACAGATACGCAGTATTTT. Protein sequence: CASGTGFSTDTQYF.

This clonotype was counted between two and nine times. The chain employs TRBV29-1 and TRBJ1-2; D ambiguous. Trimming shortened V by 4 bases and J by 8 bases, and 20 bases separated the two germline ends. The CDR3 is 14 residues long. Germline loops: CDR1 SQVTM, CDR2 ANQGSEA. CDR3 bases: TGCAGCGTTGGTAAGGTTCCCTTTCCCGACGGCTACACCTTC. Its translation is CSVGKVPFPDGYTF.

This clonotype has at least ten counts. J is TRBJ2-3 and V is TRBV27, with TRBD1 matching 8 bases. Germline CDR1 reads MNHEY; CDR2 reads SMNVEV (reference sequence). With 3 bases clipped from V and 1 base from J, the junction kept 9 bases outside the gene matches. The CDR3 runs to 17 residues. The CDR3: CASSFRGQGLGTDTQYF. As DNA, the CDR3 is TGTGCCAGCAGTTTCCGCGGACAGGGTCTGGGCACAGATACGCAGTATTTT.

This clonotype came up many times. The V call is TRBV5-1, the J call TRBJ1-2; D unresolved. The CDR3 loop spans 13 amino acids. Germline V lookup: CDR1 SGHRS, CDR2 YFSETQ. Trimming cost V 0 bases and J 4 bases, with 7 bases left between them. The CDR3 DNA sequence: TGCGCCAGCAGCTTGGCGGGATCCTATGGCTACACCTTC. Amino acids: CASSLAGSYGYTF.

This clonotype has at least ten counts. This chain's CDR3 is CAWVRSYEQFF. CDR3 nucleotide sequence: TGTGCCTGGGTTAGGAGTTATGAGCAGTTCTTC. V usage is TRBV30 and J usage is TRBJ2-1; the D is unclear. This CDR3 comprises 11 residues. Germline V lookup: CDR1 GTSNPN, CDR2 SVGIG (reference sequence). V was cut by 5 bases and J by 8 bases, with 10 bases left in between.

The rearrangement links TRBV29-1 to TRBJ1-4; D uncertain. The CDR3 sequence is 11 residues long. Trimming left V 6 bases short and J 7 bases short, with 9 bases between. The germline V gene encodes CDR1 SQVTM and CDR2 ANQGSEA. CDR3 sequence: CSVARSEKLFF. CDR3 DNA: TGCAGCGTGGCAAGGAGTGAAAAACTGTTTTTT.

The rearrangement uses TRBV19 and TRBJ1-2, with D possibly being TRBD1 (5 bases). Between the trimmed V and J ends, which lost 9 bases and 8 bases, there was a span of 31 bases. CDR1 and CDR2 from the germline V gene are LNHDA and SQIVND (reference sequence). The CDR3 contains 17 residues. CDR3 sequence (DNA): TGTGCCAGCAGACCAGTTCGGAATCAGGGTTTGTCTCGCGGCTACACCTTC. It is translated as CASRPVRNQGLSRGYTF.

The chain is built from TRBV13 and TRBJ2-3; D is unclear. Trimming pared 4 bases from V and 3 bases from J, leaving 11 bases between. Per germline, CDR1 PRHDT and CDR2 FYEKMQ (reference sequence). This CDR3 contains 14 residues. CDR3 nucleotide sequence: TGTGCCAGCAGCTGGTGGAGAGAGACAGATACGCAGTATTTT. Protein sequence: CASSWWRETDTQYF.

This clonotype was counted at least ten times. The chain couples TRBV24-1 to TRBJ2-1; TRBD1 matches at 9 bases. The CDR3 is 16 residues long. Trimming at V came to 4 bases and at J to 10 bases, leaving 13 bases not matched to a gene. Germline CDR1 and CDR2: KGHDR and SFDVKD. CDR3 in amino acids: CATSDTGTGRLGEQFF. The CDR3, as DNA: TGTGCCACCAGTGACACCGGGACAGGGAGACTCGGGGAGCAGTTCTTC.

V is TRBV2 and J is TRBJ2-7; 8 bases align to TRBD1. CDR1 is SNHLY and CDR2 is FYNNEI in the germline V gene. The CDR3 is made up of 15 amino acids. Trimming cost V 6 bases and J 5 bases; bases outside gene matches: 12. The CDR3 nucleotides read TGTGCCAGCAGGGTCGGGGGACAGGTACTTCACGAGCAGTACTTC. This codes for CASRVGGQVLHEQYF.

The table lists this clonotype with many counts. The genes are TRBV5-1 and TRBJ1-1; no reliable D call. The length of the CDR3 is 13 residues. The germline V and J ends were trimmed by 2 bases and 7 bases, with 12 bases remaining between them. Germline V gene data show CDR1 as SGHRS and CDR2 as YFSETQ. The CDR3 is CASSLYRRDEAFF. CDR3 sequence (DNA): TGCGCCAGCAGCTTATATAGGAGAGATGAAGCTTTCTTT.

This clonotype was recorded many times. This rearrangement joins TRBV2 to TRBJ1-5; D is uncertain. This CDR3 has 15 amino acids. CDR1 and CDR2 from the germline V gene are SNHLY and FYNNEI. V lost 5 bases, J lost 2 bases, and 13 bases lay in between. CDR3 protein: CASSSHALGNQPQHF. The DNA for the CDR3 is TGTGCCAGCAGTTCCCATGCCCTGGGCAATCAGCCCCAGCATTTT.

This clonotype was detected ten times or more. The V and J genes are TRBV7-9 and TRBJ1-1; 9 bases map to TRBD1. Germline V gene sequence: CDR1 SEHNR, CDR2 FQNEAQ (reference sequence). V dropped 8 bases and J dropped 10; count of bases not matched to a gene: 11. The length of the CDR3 is 13 residues. CDR3 loop: CASSGQGPQGAFF. The CDR3 DNA sequence: TGTGCCAGCTCCGGACAGGGGCCCCAAGGAGCTTTCTTT.

This clonotype was observed many times. The V and J genes are TRBV28 and TRBJ1-2; maybe TRBD1 (6 bases). CDR1 and CDR2 (germline): MDHEN, SYDVKM. The CDR3 is 11 residues long. With 3 bases removed from V and 8 bases from J, the gap between germline ends came to 7 bases. CDR3 DNA: TGTGCCAGCAGTTTTGGGGGCGGCTACACCTTC. Translated: CASSFGGGYTF.

This clonotype was detected many times. The chain carries TRBV9 and TRBJ2-5, with D possibly being TRBD2 (6 bases). The V gene lost 3 bases and the J gene lost 1 base, with 16 bases spanning the gap. CDR3 length: 16 residues. The germline gives CDR1 SGDLS, CDR2 YYNGEE. The CDR3 DNA reads TGTGCCAGCAGCGAGTCAGCGGGCCCACCCCAAGAGACCCAGTACTTC. Encoded protein: CASSESAGPPQETQYF.

This clonotype was seen more than once but under ten times. The rearrangement links TRBV7-8 to TRBJ2-7; 12 positions agree with TRBD2. V dropped 2 bases and J dropped 4; count of bases not matched to a gene: 9. The germline V gene encodes CDR1 SGHVS and CDR2 FQNEAQ. The CDR3 is 17 residues long. The CDR3 is CASSLFGLAGTVYEQYF. The CDR3 coding sequence is TGTGCCAGCAGCTTATTTGGACTAGCGGGGACCGTTTACGAGCAGTACTTC. Together with reference TRBV7-8 and TRBJ2-7, the CDR3 gives the full variable domain: GAGVSQSPRYKVAKRGQDVALRCDPISGHVSLFWYQQALGQGPEFLTYFQNEAQLDKSGLPSDRFFAERPEGSVSTLKIQRTQQEDSAVYLCASSLFGLAGTVYEQYFGPGTRLTVT.

This clonotype was picked up many times. V is TRBV4-3 and J is TRBJ1-5; the D gene is possibly TRBD1 (6 bases). Germline loops: CDR1 LGHNA, CDR2 YSLEER. The CDR3 loop spans 15 amino acids. Trimming cost V 0 bases and J 5 bases, with 11 bases left between them. CDR3 DNA sequence: TGCGCCAGCAGCCAAGATGCGGGACAATATCAGCCCCAGCATTTT. The encoded protein is CASSQDAGQYQPQHF.

This chain connects TRBV28 to TRBJ1-1; D is perhaps TRBD1 (6 bases). CDR1 is MDHEN, CDR2 SYDVKM, per germline. This CDR3 spans 14 amino acids. V lost 4 bases to trimming and J lost 6 bases, with 15 bases between them. CDR3 loop: CASSYSRDTPEAFF. The CDR3 nucleotides read TGTGCCAGCAGTTACTCCCGGGACACCCCTGAAGCTTTCTTT.

This clonotype was seen at least ten times. The CDR3: CSARGPKGNYEQYF. The CDR3 DNA is TGCAGTGCCCGGGGCCCAAAGGGTAACTACGAGCAGTACTTC. The rearrangement links TRBV20-1 to TRBJ2-7, with D possibly being TRBD1 or TRBD2 (5 bases each). The V end lost 6 bases, the J end lost 3 bases, and 18 bases lay between the germline ends. The CDR3 consists of 14 residues. Germline V gene sequence: CDR1 DFQATT, CDR2 SNEGSKA (reference sequence).

This clonotype was picked up many times. The V call is TRBV12-3 or TRBV12-4, the J call TRBJ1-5; D gene uncertain. Trimming left V 3 bases short and J 7 bases short, with 10 bases between. The CDR3 runs to 13 residues. The CDR3, as DNA: TGTGCCAGCAGTTTTAGAACCGACCAGCCCCAGCATTTT. It yields the protein CASSFRTDQPQHF.

The chain combines TRBV18 with TRBJ2-5, with 7 bases matching TRBD1. Germline CDR1 is KGHSH and CDR2 is LQKENI. With V trimmed by 8 bases and J by 2 bases, 5 bases remained unmatched. The CDR3 contains 13 residues. The CDR3 nucleotides are TGTGCCAGCGTCGGACAGGAACAAGAGACCCAGTACTTC. This gives the protein CASVGQEQETQYF.

In its sample, this clonotype was seen many times. The chain employs TRBV28 and TRBJ2-3; 8 nucleotides agree with TRBD1. From germline, CDR1 is MDHEN and CDR2 SYDVKM. This CDR3 is built from 16 residues. J gave up 5 bases and V 5 bases, and 12 bases lay outside the gene matches. CDR3 in amino acids: CASSLGGAGGLDTQYF. In DNA form, the CDR3 reads TGTGCCAGCAGTCTAGGTGGGGCAGGGGGCTTAGATACGCAGTATTTT.

This clonotype has ten or more counts. V gene TRBV12-3 or TRBV12-4 combines with J gene TRBJ2-1; 11 bases agree with TRBD1. Losses at the gene ends were 9 bases for V and 6 bases for J; bases not matched to a gene: 19. This CDR3 has 18 amino acids. For the CDR3, the DNA is TGTGCCAGGCTGCGGGACAGGGGGTCAATGCAGGGGGTCAATGAGCAGTTCTTC. Amino acid sequence: CARLRDRGSMQGVNEQFF.